This is a list of T cell receptor beta chains from one sample in a study of radiation and T cells in renal cell carcinoma. Using immunoSEQ multiplex PCR, the repertoire was profiled, and TCRdb retains in-frame clones only, with some absent. The table lists approximately 22,000 clones, approximately 80% of them singletons, with roughly 39% in the top ten. The sequences come from blood, collected from a patient whose treatment included radiotherapy and nephrectomy. These receptors came from a man aged 55 to 70 with renal cell carcinoma. Both conserved end residues are part of each CDR3. A D gene is named only where the DNA matches it firmly. Some rows have no size entry. The others give once, few or many, or a class for an expanded clone.

size,J,V,D,DNA,CDR3
.,TRBJ2-7,TRBV7-2,.,TGTGCCAGCAGCAGACAGGCTAACTCCTACGAGCAGTACTTC,CASSRQANSYEQYF
once,TRBJ1-1,TRBV30,.,TGTGCCTGGAGTGTAAATAGGGGGAACACTGAAGCTTTCTTT,CAWSVNRGNTEAFF
.,TRBJ2-6,TRBV7-9,.,TGTGCCAGCAGCCCGAGGGTCTCTGGGGCCAACGTCCTGACTTTC,CASSPRVSGANVLTF
.,TRBJ1-5,TRBV7-3,TRBD1,TGTGCCAGCAGCTATCCTCCCCGGGACAGGGGGCGTCAGCCCCAGCATTTT,CASSYPPRDRGRQPQHF
.,TRBJ2-5,TRBV25-1,.,TGTGCCAGCAGTGCGTGGGTCAACCAAGAGACCCAGTACTTC,CASSAWVNQETQYF
.,TRBJ2-7,TRBV19,TRBD1,TGTGCCAGTAGTAACAGGGGAGCATACTACGAGCAGTACTTC,CASSNRGAYYEQYF
few,TRBJ2-1,TRBV15,TRBD2,TGTGCCACCACCTTTGAGCGGGATTTTTGGAATGAGCAGTTCTTC,CATTFERDFWNEQFF
.,TRBJ1-1,TRBV18,.,TGTGCCAGCTCATTGGCTGGGGGGTGGAACACTGAAGCTTTCTTT,CASSLAGGWNTEAFF
.,TRBJ2-7,TRBV7-2,.,TGTGCCAGCGCTTGGAGGTCCTACGAGCAGTACTTC,CASAWRSYEQYF
.,TRBJ1-2,TRBV30,TRBD1,TGTGCCGGGGCTCCACAGGGGATGTTCTATGGCTACACCTTC,CAGAPQGMFYGYTF
few,TRBJ1-1,TRBV6-5,.,TGTGCCAGCACCCCAGGGACTGAAGCTTTCTTT,CASTPGTEAFF
.,TRBJ2-2,TRBV6-1,TRBD1,TGTGCCAGCAGTGAAGCCCTGACAGGGGCTGCGAACACCGGGGAGCTGTTTTTT,CASSEALTGAANTGELFF
.,TRBJ2-3,TRBV6-5,TRBD2,TGTGCCAGCAGTTTCAGTGCTAGCGGGGACACAGATACGCAGTATTTT,CASSFSASGDTDTQYF
once,TRBJ2-1,TRBV6-4,TRBD2,TGTGCCAGCCAGGGAGTAGCGGGGGTTCTCAATGAGCAGTTCTTC,CASQGVAGVLNEQFF
.,TRBJ1-5,TRBV6-1,.,TGTGCCAGCCGGAAGTACTCGCCCCTTGAGCGGCCCCAGCATTTT,CASRKYSPLERPQHF
.,TRBJ2-1,TRBV7-3,.,TGTGCCAGCAGCTTAATTGGGGGAGCTAGCAATGAGCAGTTCTTC,CASSLIGGASNEQFF
.,TRBJ2-3,TRBV7-6,.,TGTGCCAGCAGCTTCGGATCAGATACGCAGTATTTT,CASSFGSDTQYF
once,TRBJ1-5,TRBV18,.,TGTGCCAGCTCACACCTGGACAGAGGAGTGGATCAGCCCCAGCATTTT,CASSHLDRGVDQPQHF
many,TRBJ2-7,TRBV7-6,.,TGTGCCAGCAGCTTAGGCCCTAATTACGAGCAGTACTTC,CASSLGPNYEQYF
.,TRBJ2-7,TRBV4-3,.,TGCGCCAGCAGCCAAGCCCCCAGGGAGGCTAACGAGCAGTACTTC,CASSQAPREANEQYF
once,TRBJ2-1,TRBV11-3,.,TGTGCCAGCAGCTATCAACAGGTCAATGAGCAGTTCTTC,CASSYQQVNEQFF
.,TRBJ1-4,TRBV5-5,.,TGTGCCAGCAGTCGGCGACAAGCAGGTGGTGAAAAACTGTTTTTT,CASSRRQAGGEKLFF
.,TRBJ1-6,TRBV7-6,TRBD1,TGTGCCAGCAGCTTAGGAGGGACAGGGGTCTCACCCCTCCACTTT,CASSLGGTGVSPLHF
.,TRBJ2-1,TRBV19,.,TGTGCCGCAAAGGGGGCCGGGGGGCAGTTCTTC,CAAKGAGGQFF
.,TRBJ2-1,TRBV9,.,TGTGCCAGCAGCCCCGGTCCGCTACCCTCCTACAATGAGCAGTTCTTC,CASSPGPLPSYNEQFF
.,TRBJ2-3,TRBV2,.,TGTGCCAGCAGTGATGAAGTAACAGGGTCAGATACGCAGTATTTT,CASSDEVTGSDTQYF
.,TRBJ2-7,TRBV7-2,TRBD2,TGTGCCAGCAGCTTGGCGCAGGGTGGCGGGAGGGCCGGCGAGCAGTACTTC,CASSLAQGGGRAGEQYF